The present T cell receptor (beta chain) was sequenced within a study of Graves' ophthalmopathy and Graves' hyperthyroidism. About this clonotype itself: Its antigen remains unknown. An end of the junction differs from the germline gene, which may be a read error.

Enrolled hyperthyroidism patients had a new diagnosis, a duration under 2 months, and an age of 18 to 65. Diagnoses were established from clinical symptoms, serum thyroxine, TRAb, thyroid ultrasound and orbital computed tomography. Amplification targeted the TCR beta CDR3 regions, with RNA transcripts as the source material. RT-PCR was first run with HTBI primers, then multiplex PCR in a second round. TCRdb independently ran MiXCR on the multiplex PCR reads; one entry per CDR3 protein. The profile shows roughly 600,000 distinct CDR3 sequences, approximately 37% of them singletons. Findings and limits, study-wide: As the model predicted ophthalmopathy progression, it achieved a sensitivity of approximately 65% and a specificity of about 78%.

The CDR3 runs to 13 residues. Germline assignment: CDR1 LNHDA and CDR2 SQIVND (reference sequence). This clonotype originated in an adult man with Graves' hyperthyroidism. The J gene is TRBJ1-1, the V gene TRBV19; D gene unclear. The sample comprised peripheral blood or thyroid tissue (not recorded which). This CDR3 is CASSPRGATEASF. As DNA, the CDR3 is TGTGCCAGTAGTCCGCGCGGAGCCACTGAAGCTTCCTTT.